This T cell receptor (beta chain) was obtained from a study of T cell changes during pregnancy in multiple sclerosis (dated by TCRdb to the late 2010s). Notes on the research overall: The study examined how the T cell repertoire changed over the course of pregnancy in women with multiple sclerosis.

In the case of this clone: The clone's antigen remains unknown. The input lacks base qualities; no much larger clone sits a single base away.

The trim is 3 bases for V and 1 base for J, with a gap of 7 bases between the germline ends. From a lookup of the germline V gene (reference sequence), CDR1 and CDR2 are GTSNPN and SVGIG. The CDR3 contains 12 residues, cysteine and phenylalanine counted. The CDR3 DNA has 36 bases and is translated from base 1. Library preparation was by the immunoSEQ multiplex PCR assay. TCRdb mirrors the immuneACCESS table, restricted to in-frame sequences. Some clones are absent from its copies; in checked studies, under half trace to an unresolved V gene, and the reason for the others is unknown. The sample table shows 100,000 or so clones, and 80% to 95% are seen once. The ten largest make up about 1.8% of the sample.

The chain is encoded by TRBV30 joined to TRBJ2-7, with the D gene not clear enough to name. The sequence was obtained from a female donor with multiple sclerosis, enrolled in a pregnancy study. Source: peripheral blood, taken after pregnancy. The CDR3 amino acid sequence is: CAWRGQSYEQYF. The base sequence is TGTGCCTGGAGGGGCCAGTCCTACGAGCAGTACTTC.